This T cell receptor beta chain was sequenced in a study of shared clonotypes between healthy human individuals. On this clone itself: This may stem from a read error, because a much larger clone lies one nucleotide away.

This CDR3 has 16 residues. Germline CDR1 SGHAT, CDR2 FQNNGV. About 100 million PBMCs were counted before genomic DNA extraction. Genomic DNA belonging to each subset was distributed in equal measure over several immunoSEQ plates. TCRdb keeps only in-frame clones here, not all; method: immunoSEQ multiplex PCR. The sample carries approximately 460,000 clones, around 77% recorded once. This TCR was recovered from a woman aged 40-49 years in good health. Some clones in this sample may be carry-over from other donors' samples. The specimen sequenced was PBMCs. This rearrangement joins TRBV11-2 to TRBJ2-1; TRBD1 matches at 7 bases. The CDR3: CSSSFTWQGVYNEQFF. The CDR3 DNA reads TGTTCCAGCAGCTTTACATGGCAGGGGGTATACAATGAGCAGTTCTTC.